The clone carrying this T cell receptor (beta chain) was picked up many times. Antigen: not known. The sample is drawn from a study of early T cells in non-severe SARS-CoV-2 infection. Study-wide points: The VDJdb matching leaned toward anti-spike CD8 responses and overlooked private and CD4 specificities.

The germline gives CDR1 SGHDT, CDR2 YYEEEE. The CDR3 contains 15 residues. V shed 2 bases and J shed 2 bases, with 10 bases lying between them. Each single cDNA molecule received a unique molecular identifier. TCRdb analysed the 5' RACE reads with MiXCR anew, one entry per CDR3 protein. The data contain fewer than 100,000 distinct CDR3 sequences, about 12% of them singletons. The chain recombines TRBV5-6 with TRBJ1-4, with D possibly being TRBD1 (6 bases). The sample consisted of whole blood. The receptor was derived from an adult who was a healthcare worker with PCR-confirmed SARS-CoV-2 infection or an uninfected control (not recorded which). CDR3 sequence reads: CASSFLQGTNEKLFF. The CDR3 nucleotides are TGTGCCAGCAGCTTCCTACAGGGTACTAATGAAAAACTGTTTTTT.